This T cell receptor beta chain was found in a study of shared clonotypes between healthy human individuals. At the level of the study: With ages of 18 to 49, the donors were a couple of women and three men.

This clone has a handful of counts. The antigen is undetermined. Each cell subset's genomic DNA was divided evenly among several immunoSEQ plates. This table comes from immunoSEQ multiplex PCR, and its TCRdb copy is limited to in-frame clones, with some not included. This table holds over a million clones, 78% found once. Study outcomes and limitations: Clonotypes which were not shared had lower generation probabilities than clonotypes that all four donors shared.

Germline V lookup: CDR1 SGHVS, CDR2 FQNEAQ. V was trimmed by 5 bases and J by 1 base, leaving 6 bases between them. The CDR3 runs 13 residues. The sequence came from a man in his late teens or twenties in good health. Some clones in this sample may be carry-over from other donors' samples. What was sequenced was memory CD4+ T cells from PBMCs. Sample subset: CD45RA-negative fraction. The V gene is TRBV7-8, the J gene TRBJ2-1; D not resolved. DNA of the CDR3: TGTGCCAGCAGCCCCGTATCCTACAATGAGCAGTTCTTC. Protein sequence: CASSPVSYNEQFF.